This T cell receptor (beta chain) was found in a study of blood T cell repertoires in COVID-19. This clone has just a few counts. With 1 base clipped from V and 2 bases from J, the junction kept 1 base outside the gene matches. The CDR3 spans 15 residues. From germline, CDR1 is SGHRS and CDR2 YFSETQ. Sequencing was performed with immunoSEQ multiplex PCR; in TCRdb, only in-frame clones are kept and a portion is missing. This sample carries 200,000 or so clones, around 80% of them seen once, and the ten largest clones take about 6.9%. The V and J genes are TRBV5-1 and TRBJ2-3; 10 nucleotides line up with TRBD2. The source material was peripheral blood. The sequence came from a human donor with acute or convalescent COVID-19. The donor label of this sample is uncertain. The CDR3 sequence is CASSLTSGNTDTQYF. Written as DNA, the CDR3 is TGCGCCAGCAGCTTGACTAGCGGGAACACAGATACGCAGTATTTT.